Here is one T cell receptor (beta chain) with its context. Its antigen is unknown. The CDR3 covers 14 residues. CDR1 SGHRS and CDR2 YFSETQ come from the germline V gene. Deletions cut 0 bases from V and 8 bases from J, with 12 bases between. Produced via immunoSEQ multiplex PCR; TCRdb's table is partial and in-frame only. Found here are approximately 69,000 clones, approximately 80% of them singletons; the top ten hold over 4.5%. The data belong to a study of OX40 agonist ivuxolimab in advanced cancers. On the study more broadly: Averaging 60 years in age, with a range of about 23 to 79, the cohort was approximately 83% male. The study, taken as a whole, reports: Individuals who were partial responders at 0.1-3.0 mg/kg had clonal expansion that ranked among the lowest.

Autoimmune disease history or systemic immunosuppression excluded patients. This chain joins TRBV5-1 and TRBJ2-1, with TRBD1 as a possible D gene (5 bases). Sequencing used CD4+ or CD8+ T cells sorted from blood, obtained in a trial of the OX40 agonist ivuxolimab. The TCR originated in an adult with an advanced solid tumor such as melanoma, head and neck, liver or kidney cancer. In nucleotides, the CDR3 is TGCGCCAGCAGCTTGGGCATGCAGGGCTATGAGCAGTTCTTC. Amino acid sequence: CASSLGMQGYEQFF.